The rows below give T cell receptor beta chains drawn from one sample of a study of graft-versus-host responses after intestinal transplantation. The antigens for these receptors are not known. Method: immunoSEQ multiplex PCR; TCRdb's copy keeps in-frame clones and lacks some. The sample comprises around 110,000 clones, over 75% of which are singletons, and 0.18% rests with the top ten. The sample consisted of unstimulated CD4+ T cells sorted from spleen or lymph node cells, taken before intestinal transplant. These receptors all come from a human donor who received an intestinal transplant. CDR3s include the opening cysteine and the closing phenylalanine or tryptophan. A D gene is named only where the DNA matches it firmly. Clone size is not always given. Where it is, it says once, few, many or a class for expanded clones.

J gene | clone size | D gene | V gene | CDR3 DNA | CDR3 protein
TRBJ2-7 | - | TRBD1 | TRBV28 | TGTGCCAGCAGGACCACCGGGACAGCCTACGAGCAGTACTTC | CASRTTGTAYEQYF
TRBJ2-3 | - | TRBD2 | TRBV18 | TGTGCCAGCTCACCGGCCGGGACTAGCGGGAGAAGGGGCGATACGCAGTATTTT | CASSPAGTSGRRGDTQYF
TRBJ2-1 | - | TRBD2 | TRBV5-4 | TGTGCCAGCAGCTTGAAACGGACTAGCGGGTTCGATGAGCAGTTCTTC | CASSLKRTSGFDEQFF
TRBJ2-3 | - | - | TRBV9 | TGTGCCAGCAGCGTAGCGAGGGGCACAGATACGCAGTATTTT | CASSVARGTDTQYF
TRBJ1-5 | - | - | TRBV18 | TGTGCCAGCTCACCCCAGTCCAATCAGCCCCAGCATTTT | CASSPQSNQPQHF
TRBJ2-3 | - | - | TRBV9 | TGTGCCAGCAGCGTAGGGGACTCCATATCCGATACGCAGTATTTT | CASSVGDSISDTQYF
TRBJ1-2 | - | TRBD1 | TRBV6-1 | TGTGCCAGCAGCGTAAACAGGGGGAGCTATGGCTACACCTTC | CASSVNRGSYGYTF
TRBJ1-2 | - | TRBD1 | TRBV6-1 | TGTGCCAGCCGACAGGGTTCTAACTATGGCTACACCTTC | CASRQGSNYGYTF
TRBJ1-1 | - | TRBD1 | TRBV5-8 | TGTGCGACAGGGCTAGGGTTATGGACTGAAGCTTTCTTT | CATGLGLWTEAFF
TRBJ1-1 | - | - | TRBV18 | TGTGCCAGCTCATTCGACAGTTACACTGAAGCTTTCTTT | CASSFDSYTEAFF
TRBJ2-7 | - | - | TRBV19 | TGTGCCAGTAGTATTGTCGACAAAAGCTCCTACGAGCAGTACTTC | CASSIVDKSSYEQYF
TRBJ1-4 | - | TRBD1 | TRBV7-9 | TGTGCCAGCAGCCGGGTCTGGACAGGGGAGTTTAGCGGTGAAAAACTGTTTTTT | CASSRVWTGEFSGEKLFF
TRBJ1-4 | - | - | TRBV5-1 | TGCGCCAGCAGCTTGGAATGGGGGCGTGCTGAAAAACTGTTTTTT | CASSLEWGRAEKLFF
TRBJ2-7 | once | - | TRBV19 | TGTGCCAGTAGTATCCGGAGGGCCTACGAGCAGTACTTC | CASSIRRAYEQYF
TRBJ1-1 | - | - | TRBV7-9 | TGTGCCAGCAGCTTAGGCAGTAACGCTTTCTTT | CASSLGSNAFF
TRBJ2-2 | - | TRBD1 | TRBV6-5 | TGTGCCAGCACCAGGACAGGGTACACCGGGGAGCTGTTTTTT | CASTRTGYTGELFF
TRBJ2-5 | - | TRBD1 | TRBV5-1 | TGCGCCAGCAGCCGGGGACAGGGAGAGACCCAGTACTTC | CASSRGQGETQYF
TRBJ1-2 | - | - | TRBV19 | TGTGCCAGTAGTAGGCCTGGGGGCTACCAGGATGGCTACACCTTC | CASSRPGGYQDGYTF
TRBJ2-1 | - | TRBD2 | TRBV27 | TGTGCCAGCAGTTGGACTAGCTCGGATGAGCAGTTCTTC | CASSWTSSDEQFF
TRBJ1-6 | - | TRBD1 | TRBV6-6 | TGTGCCAGCAGTCGGACAGGGGATTCACCCCTCCACTTT | CASSRTGDSPLHF
TRBJ2-7 | - | TRBD2 | TRBV5-1 | TGCGCCAGCAGCTTGGTAGCGGGAAACTACGAGCAGTACTTC | CASSLVAGNYEQYF
TRBJ1-1 | - | TRBD1 | TRBV15 | TGTGCCACCAGCAGAGATGGACAGGTCGATTTCGACACTGAAGCTTTCTTT | CATSRDGQVDFDTEAFF
TRBJ2-1 | - | TRBD2 | TRBV5-1 | TGCGCCAGCAGCCCCACTAGCGGGAGTCGCAATGAGCAGTTCTTC | CASSPTSGSRNEQFF
TRBJ1-2 | - | - | TRBV28 | TGTGCCAGCAGTGACGCTAGGGGGTATGGCTACACCTTC | CASSDARGYGYTF
TRBJ2-3 | - | - | TRBV5-4 | TGTGCCAGCAGCTTCCTTAGCGGAGGAGATACGCAGTATTTT | CASSFLSGGDTQYF
TRBJ2-1 | - | TRBD2 | TRBV10-1 | TGCGCCAGCAGTGAGTCGGGGGGGATCTACAATGAGCAGTTCTTC | CASSESGGIYNEQFF
TRBJ2-5 | - | - | TRBV25-1 | TGTGCCAGCAGTGCTGGGACATGGGAGACCCAGTACTTC | CASSAGTWETQYF
TRBJ2-7 | - | TRBD1 | TRBV7-6 | TGTGCCAGCAGCTCCGGGACAGGGAAAAACTACGAGCAGTACTTC | CASSSGTGKNYEQYF